A single sample is the source of the 4 T cell receptor beta chains below, sequenced in a study of OX40 agonist ivuxolimab in advanced cancers. Using immunoSEQ multiplex PCR, the repertoire was profiled, and TCRdb retains in-frame clones only, with some absent. This table holds 77,000 or so clones, roughly 90% found once. Sequenced material: CD4+ or CD8+ T cells sorted from blood, taken in a trial of the OX40 agonist ivuxolimab. The receptors shown here come from an adult with an advanced solid tumor such as melanoma, head and neck, liver or kidney cancer.

The chain is built from TRBV6-1 and TRBJ1-2; D unresolved. Germline V gives CDR1 MNHNS, CDR2 SASEGT. The CDR3 runs 13 residues. The V gene lost 0 bases and the J gene lost 8 bases, with 10 bases spanning the gap. For the CDR3, the DNA is TGTGCCAGCAGTGAAGCAGGGTGGGAGGGCTACACCTTC. Translated, it gives CASSEAGWEGYTF.

Notes on this clone: Mismatch with germline at one junction end may stem from a read error. The V call is TRBV7-8, the J call TRBJ1-4, with D uncertain. The germline gives CDR1 SGHVS, CDR2 FQNEAQ. The CDR3 runs 13 residues. The CDR3 region is CASSLGTSEKLFF. CDR3 in DNA: TGTGCCAGCAGCTTAGGGACTAGTGAAAAACTGTTTTTT.

This chain connects TRBV19 to TRBJ1-1; D not resolved. The CDR3 consists of 14 residues. Germline V CDR1 and CDR2: LNHDA, SQIVND (reference sequence). Trimming pared 2 bases from V and 2 bases from J, leaving 9 bases between. Here the CDR3 DNA reads TGTGCCAGTAGTATAAAAGGGATAAACACTGAAGCTTTCTTT. As protein: CASSIKGINTEAFF.

This sequence joins TRBV18 and TRBJ2-7; tentative D call: TRBD2 (5 bases). Germline CDR1 and CDR2: KGHSH and LQKENI. With 2 bases removed from V and 0 bases from J, the gap between germline ends came to 8 bases. The CDR3 is 14 residues long. CDR3 amino acids: CASSPEGYSYEQYF. CDR3 nucleotide sequence: TGTGCCAGCTCACCAGAGGGATACTCCTACGAGCAGTACTTC.